This T cell receptor (beta chain) came from a study of blood T cell repertoires in COVID-19. Study-wide background: Collection of acute and convalescent COVID-19 samples took place in the United States, Italy and Spain.

From germline, CDR1 is ENHRY and CDR2 SYGVKD. V was trimmed by 7 bases and J by 0 bases, leaving 16 bases between them. This CDR3 contains 16 residues. Original processing methods: Cell counts per sample came from amplifying reference gene primers. Repertoires were generated with immunoSEQ multiplex PCR, while TCRdb's copy carries only in-frame clones and drops some. The V and J calls and clone size were taken over from that table, and D and trimming were inferred from the DNA. The repertoire consists of some 150,000 clones, with approximately 86% occurring once and the leading ten covering about 3.1%.

This receptor was identified in a woman aged 40 to 50 with active or convalescent COVID-19. The sample comprised peripheral blood. V is TRBV10-3 and J is TRBJ1-3; D gene ambiguous. The CDR3 DNA reads TGTGCCATCACGCGGGATCGTCTGGTCTCTGGAAACACCATATATTTT. Residues: CAITRDRLVSGNTIYF.